A single sample is the source of the 20 T cell receptor beta chains below, sequenced in a study of blood T cells in healthy people across ages. For the second PCR, which ran for 7 to 11 cycles, a sample-barcoded 5' primer and a J-beta primer mix were used. MiXCR, applied by TCRdb to the 5' RACE reads, yields one record per CDR3 protein. The sample includes around 940,000 distinct CDR3 sequences, 51% seen only once; the top ten take 20% to 25%. What was sequenced was blood. These receptors were obtained from a woman aged 55-70 years in good health.

This clonotype has just a few counts. V and J are TRBV25-1 and TRBJ1-2, with 8 bases aligning to TRBD1. CDR1 and CDR2 (germline): MGHDK, SYGVNS. After removal of 4 bases from V and 5 bases from J, the junction contained 9 bases not matched to a gene. The length of the CDR3 is 15 residues. The CDR3 is CASSGWTGRSYGYTF. CDR3 bases: TGTGCCAGCAGTGGATGGACAGGGAGGTCTTATGGCTACACCTTC.

The chain employs TRBV11-1 and TRBJ2-1; the D is unclear. Trimming took off 2 bases at V and 8 bases at J, with 7 bases between the two ends. Looked up from germline, CDR1 is SGHAT and CDR2 is FQDESV (reference sequence). CDR3 size: 12 residues. The CDR3 reads CASSLMSDEQFF. The DNA of the CDR3 is TGTGCCAGCAGCTTAATGTCCGATGAGCAGTTCTTC.

The rearrangement uses TRBV28 and TRBJ2-7, with D possibly TRBD1 on 6 matching bases. Trimming left V 6 bases short and J 7 bases short, with 13 bases between. This CDR3 is 12 amino acids long. CDR1 and CDR2 (germline): MDHEN, SYDVKM. The CDR3 spells CASRHRDREQYF. In DNA, the CDR3 is TGTGCCAGCAGGCACAGGGATAGGGAGCAGTACTTC.

The J gene is TRBJ2-7, the V gene TRBV7-9; D tentatively reads TRBD1 or TRBD2 (5 bases each). This CDR3 region has 15 residues. Germline lookup yields CDR1 SEHNR and CDR2 FQNEAQ (reference sequence). V was shortened by 5 bases and J by 1 base, with 15 bases between the two germline ends. The CDR3 DNA reads as TGTGCCAGCAGCCAGGGACGGTGGGGTTCCTACGAGCAGTACTTC. Translation gives CASSQGRWGSYEQYF. The full variable domain, its missing parts supplied by reference TRBV7-9 and TRBJ2-7, is DTGVSQNPRHKITKRGQNVTFRCDPISEHNRLYWYRQTLGQGPEFLTYFQNEAQLEKSRLLSDRFSAERPKGSFSTLEIQRTEQGDSAMYLCASSQGRWGSYEQYFGPGTRLTVT.

This clonotype was seen just once. This chain links TRBV3-1 with TRBJ2-3, with 8 nucleotides matching TRBD2. In germline, CDR1 is LGHDT, CDR2 YNNKEL (reference sequence). Trimming cost V 2 bases and J 2 bases; bases outside gene matches: 3. The CDR3 length is 15 residues. Here the CDR3 DNA reads TGTGCCAGCAGCCAAACTAGCGGACCCACAGATACGCAGTATTTT. Its translation is CASSQTSGPTDTQYF.

This clonotype was observed a few times. V is TRBV29-1 and J is TRBJ2-7; 8 bases map to TRBD2. Trimming cost V 6 bases and J 1 base; bases outside gene matches: 11. The length of the CDR3 is 15 residues. Per the germline V gene, CDR1 is SQVTM and CDR2 is ANQGSEA. The CDR3 reads CSVSQSGLGSYEQYF. In DNA, the CDR3 is TGCAGCGTCTCCCAGTCGGGACTAGGATCCTACGAGCAGTACTTC.

V is TRBV10-3 and J is TRBJ2-5, with 8 bases that match TRBD1. The CDR3 is 15 residues long. Germline CDR1 ENHRY, CDR2 SYGVKD. With 3 bases clipped from V and 5 bases from J, the junction kept 8 bases outside the gene matches. CDR3 amino acids: CAISDTAGGSETQYF. The DNA of the CDR3 is TGTGCCATCAGTGACACTGCAGGGGGCTCGGAGACCCAGTACTTC.

In its sample, this clonotype was seen a few times. The chain recombines TRBV5-1 with TRBJ1-4, with D perhaps matching TRBD1 (5 bases). V was trimmed by 4 bases and J by 8 bases, leaving 18 bases between them. Germline V gene lookup returns CDR1 SGHRS and CDR2 YFSETQ. The CDR3 has 15 amino acids. The CDR3 is CASSPIGGNSEKLFF. In nucleotides, the CDR3 is TGCGCCAGCAGCCCAATTGGGGGGAACAGCGAAAAACTGTTTTTT.

The chain joins TRBV7-3 to TRBJ2-3, with 9 bases that match TRBD2. With V trimmed by 1 base and J by 5 bases, 4 bases remained unmatched. Per germline, CDR1 SGHTA and CDR2 FQGTGA. This CDR3 is 15 amino acids long. In DNA, the CDR3 is TGTGCCAGCAGCTTAATAGCGGGAGTTGGAGATACGCAGTATTTT. It specifies CASSLIAGVGDTQYF.

The chain has TRBV28 and TRBJ1-5; possibly TRBD1 for D (5 bases). Germline CDR1 MDHEN, CDR2 SYDVKM. The CDR3 covers 14 residues. The ends were cut back, 6 bases at V and 7 bases at J, with 16 bases in the middle. The CDR3 here is CASSPRAGRQPQHF. The CDR3 coding sequence is TGTGCCAGCAGCCCACGGGCAGGGCGGCAGCCCCAGCATTTT. Full variable domain (remainder filled in from reference TRBV28 and TRBJ1-5): DVKVTQSSRYLVKRTGEKVFLECVQDMDHENMFWYRQDPGLGLRLIYFSYDVKMKEKGDIPEGYSVSREKKERFSLILESASTNQTSMYLCASSPRAGRQPQHFGDGTRLSIL.

This clonotype appeared a few times. The J gene is TRBJ2-7, the V gene TRBV4-1; 10 bases align to TRBD2. Germline assignment: CDR1 MGHRA and CDR2 YSYEKL. The CDR3 is made up of 16 amino acids. The trim removed 2 bases at V and 1 base at J, leaving 5 bases unmatched. As DNA, the CDR3 is TGCGCCAGCAGCCAATTAACTAGCGGGGAATCCTACGAGCAGTACTTC. As protein: CASSQLTSGESYEQYF.

The chain employs TRBV29-1 and TRBJ2-5, with TRBD1 identical over 8 bases. J gave up 5 bases and V 6 bases, and 5 bases lay outside the gene matches. The CDR3 runs 12 residues. Per germline, CDR1 SQVTM and CDR2 ANQGSEA. CDR3 nucleotide sequence: TGCAGCGTCGGACAGGGACCGGAGACCCAGTACTTC. Its translation: CSVGQGPETQYF.

The chain carries TRBV6-2 or TRBV6-3 and TRBJ2-2; D might be TRBD2 (5 bases). Trimming removed 6 bases from V and 7 bases from J, with 18 bases in between. Germline V gene lookup returns CDR1 MNHEY and CDR2 SVGEGT. This CDR3 spans 15 amino acids. CDR3 DNA sequence: TGTGCCAGCAGCCCCGGCTCGATCGGGGACGGGGAGCTGTTTTTT. This codes for CASSPGSIGDGELFF.

The J gene is TRBJ2-7, the V gene TRBV2; TRBD1 is a possible D gene (6 bases). The CDR3 length is 13 residues. Trimming took off 5 bases at V and 2 bases at J, with 10 bases between the two ends. The germline gives CDR1 SNHLY, CDR2 FYNNEI. The CDR3 here is CASSRQVTYEQYF. Here the CDR3 DNA reads TGTGCCAGCAGTCGACAGGTCACCTACGAGCAGTACTTC.

This clonotype has at least ten counts. The chain links TRBV7-9 to TRBJ2-5; 7 nucleotides align to TRBD2. The CDR3 is 15 residues long. The V and J ends lost 3 bases and 1 base, in that order; junction bases with no gene match: 5. CDR1 SEHNR and CDR2 FQNEAQ come from the germline V gene (reference sequence). This chain's CDR3 is CASSFEGLLQETQYF. As DNA, the CDR3 is TGTGCCAGCAGCTTTGAGGGACTACTCCAAGAGACCCAGTACTTC.

The chain carries TRBV24-1 and TRBJ2-1; 10 bases match TRBD2. The ends lost 4 bases at V and 10 bases at J; junction bases unmatched: 9. Germline lookup yields CDR1 KGHDR and CDR2 SFDVKD. CDR3 length: 15 amino acids. DNA for the CDR3: TGTGCCACCAGTGAGAGGACTAGCGGATCCCCAGAGCAGTTCTTC. Its translation is CATSERTSGSPEQFF.

This chain joins TRBV7-9 and TRBJ2-3; D gene uncertain. CDR3 length: 15 residues. Per germline, CDR1 SEHNR and CDR2 FQNEAQ (reference sequence). The V and J ends lost 5 bases and 1 base respectively, with 13 bases between them. This chain's CDR3 is CASSAPTRGTDTQYF. In DNA form, the CDR3 reads TGTGCCAGCAGCGCACCTACAAGGGGCACAGATACGCAGTATTTT.

The V call is TRBV7-9, the J call TRBJ1-1; D perhaps matches TRBD1 (5 bases). This CDR3 has 12 amino acids. V was clipped by 3 bases and J by 6 bases, with 8 bases between them. Germline V lookup: CDR1 SEHNR, CDR2 FQNEAQ (reference sequence). The CDR3 nucleotides are TGTGCCAGCAGCTTCAGGGCGGCTGAAGCTTTCTTT. Translating gives CASSFRAAEAFF.

Only a few counts were recorded for this clonotype. The chain employs TRBV4-2 and TRBJ1-2, with 12 bases that match TRBD1. V was clipped by 3 bases and J by 5 bases; unmatched bases: 13. This CDR3 region has 18 residues. Per germline, CDR1 LGHNA and CDR2 YNFKEQ. The DNA of the CDR3 is TGTGCCAGCAGCCACCGTGGGACAGGGGGCTTAAGGGAATATGGCTACACCTTC. This encodes CASSHRGTGGLREYGYTF.

This clonotype was observed many times. The chain is built from TRBV28 and TRBJ2-7; D gene uncertain. The V gene's germline CDR1 is MDHEN and CDR2 SYDVKM. This CDR3 contains 14 residues. The V and J ends lost 5 bases and 2 bases respectively, with 13 bases between them. The CDR3 DNA sequence: TGTGCCAGCAGTGCCCCCCCCCCTGCCTACGAGCAGTACTTC. It encodes CASSAPPPAYEQYF. Variable domain in full (rest from reference TRBV28 and TRBJ2-7): DVKVTQSSRYLVKRTGEKVFLECVQDMDHENMFWYRQDPGLGLRLIYFSYDVKMKEKGDIPEGYSVSREKKERFSLILESASTNQTSMYLCASSAPPPAYEQYFGPGTRLTVT.